This T cell receptor beta chain is drawn from a study of CD8+ T cells in alopecia areata. Study-level information: The study gave treated patients oral tofacitinib at 5 to 10 mg twice daily. After 6 to 18 months of tofacitinib, follow-up continued 6 months off drug. Whole-study results and caveats: Lesional scalp, notably in alopecia totalis/universalis, had clonality above that of normal scalp.

Comments on this clone: No antigen is known for it.

The trim removed 4 bases at V and 10 bases at J, leaving 2 bases unmatched. CDR1 SGHDT and CDR2 YYEEEE come from the germline V gene. This CDR3 is 11 amino acids long. Sequencing relied on a cDNA template that was reverse transcribed from extracted RNA. Measured with immunoSEQ multiplex PCR; TCRdb has only the in-frame clones, and not every one. This repertoire shows 160,000 or so clones, around 64% found once; its top ten account for roughly 11%. This chain links TRBV5-6 with TRBJ2-1, with 7 nucleotides matching TRBD1. This TCR was recovered from a human donor with alopecia areata. Source: CD8+ T cells sorted from blood, taken at week 0. The DNA of the CDR3 is TGTGCCAGCAGCGTGGACAGGGAGCAGTTCTTC. Its protein is CASSVDREQFF.